This entry describes one T cell receptor beta chain. The antigen is not known. Clones were read by immunoSEQ multiplex PCR, and TCRdb kept only the in-frame ones, dropping some. This table holds approximately 90,000 clones, less than 95% found once. The sample belongs to a study of OX40 agonist ivuxolimab in advanced cancers. Study summary: Partial responses were observed in three patients, of whom one had hepatocellular carcinoma and two had cutaneous melanoma.

Whole-study findings and limits: On average, CD8+ T cells showed a greater number of expanded clones than CD4+. Normalized T-cell clonal expansion was also low in some nonresponders.

The TCR sequence derives from an adult with an advanced solid tumor such as melanoma, head and neck, liver or kidney cancer. The material sequenced was CD4+ or CD8+ T cells sorted from blood, taken in a trial of the OX40 agonist ivuxolimab.

CDR3 DNA sequence: TGTGCCATCAGTGAGCGGGAGGAAGGGGGGACCCAGTACTTC. Protein: CAISEREEGGTQYF. V usage is TRBV10-3 and J usage is TRBJ2-5, with D perhaps TRBD2 (7 bases). Trimming pared 2 bases from V and 7 bases from J, leaving 14 bases between. CDR3 length: 14 amino acids. The germline V gene has CDR1 ENHRY and CDR2 SYGVKD.